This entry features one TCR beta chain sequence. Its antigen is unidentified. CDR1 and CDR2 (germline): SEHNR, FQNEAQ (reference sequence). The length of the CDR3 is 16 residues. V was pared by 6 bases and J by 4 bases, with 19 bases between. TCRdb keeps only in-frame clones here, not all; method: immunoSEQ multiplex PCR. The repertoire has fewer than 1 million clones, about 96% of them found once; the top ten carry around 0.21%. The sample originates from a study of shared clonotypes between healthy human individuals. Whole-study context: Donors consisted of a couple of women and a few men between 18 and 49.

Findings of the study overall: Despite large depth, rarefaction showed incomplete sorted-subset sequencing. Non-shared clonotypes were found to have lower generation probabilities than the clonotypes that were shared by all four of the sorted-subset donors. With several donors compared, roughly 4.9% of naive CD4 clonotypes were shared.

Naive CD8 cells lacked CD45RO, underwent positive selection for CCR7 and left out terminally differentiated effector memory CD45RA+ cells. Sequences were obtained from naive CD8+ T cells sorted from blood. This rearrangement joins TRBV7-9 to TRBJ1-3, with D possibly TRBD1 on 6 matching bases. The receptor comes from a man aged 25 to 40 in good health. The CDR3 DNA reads TGTGCCAGCAGACGTGGGGAGGGGACACCAGGAAACACCATATATTTT. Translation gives CASRRGEGTPGNTIYF.